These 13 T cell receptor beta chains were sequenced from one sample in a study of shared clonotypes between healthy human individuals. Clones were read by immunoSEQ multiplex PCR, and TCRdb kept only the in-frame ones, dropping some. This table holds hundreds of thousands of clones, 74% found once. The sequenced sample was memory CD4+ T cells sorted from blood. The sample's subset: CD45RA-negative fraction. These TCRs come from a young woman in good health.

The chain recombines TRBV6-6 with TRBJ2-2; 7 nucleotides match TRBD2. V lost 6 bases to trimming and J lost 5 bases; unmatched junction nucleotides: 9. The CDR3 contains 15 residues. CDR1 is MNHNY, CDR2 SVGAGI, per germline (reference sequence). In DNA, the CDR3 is TGTGCCAGCAGACCCCAGGAAGCGGGGACCGGGGAGCTGTTTTTT. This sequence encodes CASRPQEAGTGELFF.

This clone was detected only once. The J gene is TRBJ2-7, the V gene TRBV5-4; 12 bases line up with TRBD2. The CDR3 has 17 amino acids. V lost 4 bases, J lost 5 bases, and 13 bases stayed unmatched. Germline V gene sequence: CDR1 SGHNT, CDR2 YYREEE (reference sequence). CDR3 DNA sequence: TGTGCCAGCAGCACCGGGACTAGCGGGCTTACGATCCACGAGCAGTACTTC. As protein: CASSTGTSGLTIHEQYF.

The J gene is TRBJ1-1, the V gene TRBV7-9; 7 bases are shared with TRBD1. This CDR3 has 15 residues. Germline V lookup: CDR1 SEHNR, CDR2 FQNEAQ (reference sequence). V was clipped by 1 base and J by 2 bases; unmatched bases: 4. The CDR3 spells CASSLEGTANTEAFF. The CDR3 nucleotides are TGTGCCAGCAGCTTAGAAGGGACAGCCAACACTGAAGCTTTCTTT. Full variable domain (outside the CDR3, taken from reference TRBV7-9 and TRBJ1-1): DTGVSQNPRHKITKRGQNVTFRCDPISEHNRLYWYRQTLGQGPEFLTYFQNEAQLEKSRLLSDRFSAERPKGSFSTLEIQRTEQGDSAMYLCASSLEGTANTEAFFGQGTRLTVV.

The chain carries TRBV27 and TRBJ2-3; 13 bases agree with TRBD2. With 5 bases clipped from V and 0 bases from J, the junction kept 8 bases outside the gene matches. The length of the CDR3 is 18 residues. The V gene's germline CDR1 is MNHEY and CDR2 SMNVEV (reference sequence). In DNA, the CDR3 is TGTGCCAGCAGTACCCGGACTAGCGGGAGAGGGAGCACAGATACGCAGTATTTT. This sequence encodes CASSTRTSGRGSTDTQYF.

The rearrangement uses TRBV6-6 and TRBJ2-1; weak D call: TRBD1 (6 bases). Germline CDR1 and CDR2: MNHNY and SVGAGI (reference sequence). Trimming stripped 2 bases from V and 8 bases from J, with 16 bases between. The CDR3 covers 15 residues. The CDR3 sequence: CASSYRPQGSHEQFF. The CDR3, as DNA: TGTGCCAGCAGTTACCGCCCACAGGGCTCCCATGAGCAGTTCTTC.

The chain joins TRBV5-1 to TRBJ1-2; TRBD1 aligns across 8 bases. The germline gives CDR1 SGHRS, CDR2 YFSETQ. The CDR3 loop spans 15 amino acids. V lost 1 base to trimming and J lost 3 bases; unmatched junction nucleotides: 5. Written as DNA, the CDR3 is TGCGCCAGCAGCTTGACGACGACAGGGGACTATGGCTACACCTTC. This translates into CASSLTTTGDYGYTF.

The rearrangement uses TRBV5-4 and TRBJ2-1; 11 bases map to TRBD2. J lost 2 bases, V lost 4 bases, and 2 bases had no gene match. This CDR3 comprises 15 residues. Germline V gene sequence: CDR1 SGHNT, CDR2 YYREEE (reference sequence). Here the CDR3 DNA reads TGTGCCAGCAGCCCGGGACTAGCGGCCTACAATGAGCAGTTCTTC. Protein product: CASSPGLAAYNEQFF.

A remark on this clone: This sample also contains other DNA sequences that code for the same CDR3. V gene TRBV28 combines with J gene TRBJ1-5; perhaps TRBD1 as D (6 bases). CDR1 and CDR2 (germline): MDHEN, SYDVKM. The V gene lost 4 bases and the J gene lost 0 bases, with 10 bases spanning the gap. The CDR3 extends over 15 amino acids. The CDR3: CASSSQGTSNQPQHF. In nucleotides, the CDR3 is TGTGCCAGCAGTTCCCAGGGGACTAGCAATCAGCCCCAGCATTTT. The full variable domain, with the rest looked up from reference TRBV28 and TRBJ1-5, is DVKVTQSSRYLVKRTGEKVFLECVQDMDHENMFWYRQDPGLGLRLIYFSYDVKMKEKGDIPEGYSVSREKKERFSLILESASTNQTSMYLCASSSQGTSNQPQHFGDGTRLSIL.

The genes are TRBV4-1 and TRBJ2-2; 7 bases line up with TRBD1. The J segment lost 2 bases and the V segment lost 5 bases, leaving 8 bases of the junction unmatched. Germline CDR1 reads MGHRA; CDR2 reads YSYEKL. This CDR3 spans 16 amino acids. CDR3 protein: CASSAKQGFNTGELFF. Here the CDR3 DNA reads TGCGCCAGCAGCGCCAAACAGGGGTTTAACACCGGGGAGCTGTTTTTT.

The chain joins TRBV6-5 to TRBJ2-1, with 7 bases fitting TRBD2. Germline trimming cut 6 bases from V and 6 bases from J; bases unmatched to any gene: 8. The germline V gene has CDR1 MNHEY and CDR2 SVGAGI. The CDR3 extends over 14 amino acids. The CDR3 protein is CASSDYTGGNEQFF. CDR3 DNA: TGTGCCAGCAGCGACTATACGGGGGGCAATGAGCAGTTCTTC.

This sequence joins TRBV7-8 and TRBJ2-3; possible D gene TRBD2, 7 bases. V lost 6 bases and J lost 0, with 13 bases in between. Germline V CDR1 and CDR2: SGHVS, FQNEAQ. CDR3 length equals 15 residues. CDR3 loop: CASRWGGPSTDTQYF. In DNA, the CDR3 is TGTGCCAGCAGGTGGGGGGGCCCTAGCACAGATACGCAGTATTTT.

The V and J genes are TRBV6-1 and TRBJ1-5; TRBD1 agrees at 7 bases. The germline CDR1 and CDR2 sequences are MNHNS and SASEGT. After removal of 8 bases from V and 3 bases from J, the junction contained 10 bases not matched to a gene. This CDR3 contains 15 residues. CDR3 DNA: TGTGCCAGCCGTTCATTACAGGGGCCCAATCAGCCCCAGCATTTT. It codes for CASRSLQGPNQPQHF.

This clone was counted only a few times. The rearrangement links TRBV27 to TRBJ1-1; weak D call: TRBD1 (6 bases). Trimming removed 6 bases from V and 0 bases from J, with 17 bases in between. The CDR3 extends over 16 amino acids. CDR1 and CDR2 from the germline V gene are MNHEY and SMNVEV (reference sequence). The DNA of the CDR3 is TGTGCCAGCAGGGTCCGGCCGGGACAATTGAACACTGAAGCTTTCTTT. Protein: CASRVRPGQLNTEAFF.